A single T cell receptor beta chain is shown here with its context. The record originates from a study of cytomegalovirus exposure and HLA in healthy donors. Use of 60 Vbeta and 13 Jbeta primers characterized the PCR. Method: immunoSEQ multiplex PCR; TCRdb's copy keeps in-frame clones and lacks some. The sample holds about 150,000 clones; more than 70% are singletons and the top ten take 3.1%. This CDR3 has 13 residues. V was pared by 7 bases and J by 5 bases, with 14 bases between. The germline V gene has CDR1 MNHNY and CDR2 SVGAGI (reference sequence). The sample taken for sequencing was PBMCs. This TCR derives from a man between 35 and 55 years old in good health and CMV-seronegative. This chain joins TRBV6-6 and TRBJ2-5, with D hard to call. The CDR3 protein is CASTNFFGETQYF. For the CDR3, the DNA is TGTGCCAGCACCAATTTCTTCGGGGAGACCCAGTACTTC.